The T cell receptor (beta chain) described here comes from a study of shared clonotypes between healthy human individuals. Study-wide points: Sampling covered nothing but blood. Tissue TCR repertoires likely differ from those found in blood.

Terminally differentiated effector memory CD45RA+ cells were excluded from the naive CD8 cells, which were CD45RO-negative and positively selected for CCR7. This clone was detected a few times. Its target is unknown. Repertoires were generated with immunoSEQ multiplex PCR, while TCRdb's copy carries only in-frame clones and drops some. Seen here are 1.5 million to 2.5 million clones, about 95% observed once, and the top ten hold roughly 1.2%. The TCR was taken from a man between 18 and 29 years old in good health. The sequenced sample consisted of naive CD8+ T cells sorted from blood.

The CDR3: CASSLDRSSYNEQFF. The CDR3, as DNA: TGTGCCAGCAGCTTAGACAGGAGCTCCTACAATGAGCAGTTCTTC. The chain has TRBV7-6 and TRBJ2-1; D may be TRBD1 (5 bases). This CDR3 is 15 amino acids long. Looked up from germline, CDR1 is SGHVS and CDR2 is FNYEAQ. The V and J ends lost 1 base and 0 bases respectively, with 7 bases between them. Complete variable domain (other parts from reference TRBV7-6 and TRBJ2-1): GAGVSQSPRYKVTKRGQDVALRCDPISGHVSLYWYRQALGQGPEFLTYFNYEAQQDKSGLPNDRFSAERPEGSISTLTIQRTEQRDSAMYRCASSLDRSSYNEQFFGPGTRLTVL.